This TCR beta chain was profiled in a study of blood T cell repertoires in COVID-19. Study summary: There were acute and convalescent COVID-19 samples, and they came from the United States, Italy and Spain. From T cells, B-cell-depleted T cells, or PBMCs came the material, which was cDNA or gDNA.

Methods used by the authors: Reference gene primer amplification yielded estimated nucleated cell counts. Libraries were prepared by immunoSEQ multiplex PCR; TCRdb keeps only in-frame clonotypes and omits some of them. The V and J calls and clone size were taken over from that table, and D and trimming were inferred from the DNA. The sample lists more than 85,000 clones, 60% to 80% occurring once. Trimming took off 0 bases at V and 1 base at J, with 15 bases between the two ends. This CDR3 is 17 amino acids long. Per germline, CDR1 GTSNPN and CDR2 SVGIG (reference sequence). Input material: peripheral blood. The chain carries TRBV30 and TRBJ1-4; D unclear. The receptor was derived from an elderly woman with active or convalescent COVID-19. DNA for the CDR3: TGTGCCTGGAGTGTACATCCTGGCGGCGGAACTAATGAAAAACTGTTTTTT. This codes for CAWSVHPGGGTNEKLFF.